Listed below are T cell receptor beta chains from one sample, sequenced in a study of spatial heterogeneity in lung cancer. In TCRdb, the 5' RACE reads were re-called with MiXCR into one record per CDR3 protein. The sample has more than 75,000 distinct CDR3 sequences, around 19% seen once. Sequenced material: PBMCs, taken at follow-up. Source of these receptors: a male donor with early-stage non-small cell lung cancer. CDR3s include the opening cysteine and the closing phenylalanine or tryptophan. The D gene is left open where the match is weak. A clone size is listed for some rows: how often the clone was seen (once, few, many), or a class if it is expanded.

CDR3 DNA: TGTGCCAGCAGTTCCGGGACTAGCGGGAGAGAAAATGAGCAGTTCTTC
CDR3 protein: CASSSGTSGRENEQFF
V gene: TRBV27
D gene: TRBD2
J gene: TRBJ2-1
clone size: NA

CDR3 DNA: TGTGCCAGCAGTTACCCCATGGGACTAGCGGGAGGGGATACGCAGTATTTT
CDR3 protein: CASSYPMGLAGGDTQYF
V gene: TRBV6-6
D gene: TRBD2
J gene: TRBJ2-3
clone size: many

CDR3 DNA: TGTGCCAGCAGCTTACAGCGGGAGACCCAGTACTTC
CDR3 protein: CASSLQRETQYF
V gene: TRBV7-2
D gene: NA
J gene: TRBJ2-5
clone size: few

CDR3 DNA: TGTGCCAGCAGCCCTGGACAGGGGAATGGCTACACCTTC
CDR3 protein: CASSPGQGNGYTF
V gene: TRBV12-3/TRBV12-4
D gene: TRBD1
J gene: TRBJ1-2
clone size: few

CDR3 DNA: TGCGCCAGCAGCTTGGCCACCCATGATGGCACCGGGGAGCTGTTTTTT
CDR3 protein: CASSLATHDGTGELFF
V gene: TRBV5-1
D gene: NA
J gene: TRBJ2-2
clone size: few

CDR3 DNA: TGCAGCGTTGAAGATCAGGGATCAGGGGAAACTGAAGCTTTCTTT
CDR3 protein: CSVEDQGSGETEAFF
V gene: TRBV29-1
D gene: NA
J gene: TRBJ1-1
clone size: few

CDR3 DNA: TGCGCCAGCAGCTTGGGACAGGGCATCTACGAGCAGTACTTC
CDR3 protein: CASSLGQGIYEQYF
V gene: TRBV5-1
D gene: TRBD1
J gene: TRBJ2-7
clone size: few

CDR3 DNA: TGCAGCGTTGAAGCGAGGGTGGGGCAGTACGAGCAGTACTTC
CDR3 protein: CSVEARVGQYEQYF
V gene: TRBV29-1
D gene: NA
J gene: TRBJ2-7
clone size: few

CDR3 DNA: TGCAGTGCTTTTCCCGGGACAGGGGGCGGTTTTTGGTTAGAGACCCAGTACTTC
CDR3 protein: CSAFPGTGGGFWLETQYF
V gene: TRBV20-1
D gene: TRBD1
J gene: TRBJ2-5
clone size: few

CDR3 DNA: TGTGCCAGCAGTGAACCCCGATCAGGGGGTCCGAACACTGAAGCTTTCTTT
CDR3 protein: CASSEPRSGGPNTEAFF
V gene: TRBV6-1
D gene: TRBD1
J gene: TRBJ1-1
clone size: NA

CDR3 DNA: TGTGCCAGCAGCTTAGGATCAGCCACTAACTATGGCTACACCTTC
CDR3 protein: CASSLGSATNYGYTF
V gene: TRBV11-2
D gene: NA
J gene: TRBJ1-2
clone size: NA

CDR3 DNA: TGTGCCAGCTCACCAGGGCTCTCTGGGGCCAACGTCCTGACTTTC
CDR3 protein: CASSPGLSGANVLTF
V gene: TRBV18
D gene: NA
J gene: TRBJ2-6
clone size: many

CDR3 DNA: TGTGCCAGCAGCCCCTATAGCGGGGGGGTCACAGATACGCAGTATTTT
CDR3 protein: CASSPYSGGVTDTQYF
V gene: TRBV7-2
D gene: TRBD2
J gene: TRBJ2-3
clone size: NA

CDR3 DNA: TGTGCCAGCAGCATTCCTAGCGGGGAGAGCCCCGCCCCAGATACGCAGTATTTT
CDR3 protein: CASSIPSGESPAPDTQYF
V gene: TRBV21-1
D gene: NA
J gene: TRBJ2-3
clone size: many

CDR3 DNA: TGTGCCACCAGCAGACAATTGACTAGCGGGGCACAAGAGACCCAGTACTTC
CDR3 protein: CATSRQLTSGAQETQYF
V gene: TRBV15
D gene: TRBD2
J gene: TRBJ2-5
clone size: NA

CDR3 DNA: TGCGCCAGCAGCTTGGTGGGGGGATCCTACAATGAGCAGTTCTTC
CDR3 protein: CASSLVGGSYNEQFF
V gene: TRBV5-1
D gene: NA
J gene: TRBJ2-1
clone size: few

CDR3 DNA: TGTGCCATCAGCGGTAGGGGGCAGGCAGATACGCAGTATTTT
CDR3 protein: CAISGRGQADTQYF
V gene: TRBV10-3
D gene: TRBD1
J gene: TRBJ2-3
clone size: NA

CDR3 DNA: TGTGCCAGCAGCCAAGAGGGTCAGAGCACAGATACGCAGTATTTT
CDR3 protein: CASSQEGQSTDTQYF
V gene: TRBV4-2
D gene: NA
J gene: TRBJ2-3
clone size: many

CDR3 DNA: TGTGCCAGCTCACCACGCGGAATGCCAATCCATGAGCAGTTCTTC
CDR3 protein: CASSPRGMPIHEQFF
V gene: TRBV18
D gene: NA
J gene: TRBJ2-1
clone size: few

CDR3 DNA: TGCGCCAGCAGCCAAGGTGGCAGGGGAGCAGATACGCAGTATTTT
CDR3 protein: CASSQGGRGADTQYF
V gene: TRBV4-1
D gene: NA
J gene: TRBJ2-3
clone size: few

CDR3 DNA: TGTGCCAGCAGCTTAGTGGCAGGGTGGACCGGGGAGCTGTTTTTT
CDR3 protein: CASSLVAGWTGELFF
V gene: TRBV7-2
D gene: NA
J gene: TRBJ2-2
clone size: NA

CDR3 DNA: TGTGCCAGCAGTGACAGCGGGACCCGCACAGATACGCAGTATTTT
CDR3 protein: CASSDSGTRTDTQYF
V gene: TRBV2
D gene: TRBD2
J gene: TRBJ2-3
clone size: few

CDR3 DNA: TGTGCCAGCAGTTACGGGACGGCTCAGATCTATGGCTACACCTTC
CDR3 protein: CASSYGTAQIYGYTF
V gene: TRBV6-2/TRBV6-3
D gene: NA
J gene: TRBJ1-2
clone size: medium-sized

CDR3 DNA: TGTGCCAGCAGCTTAGGAAGGACAGGGGTCGACGAGCAGTACTTC
CDR3 protein: CASSLGRTGVDEQYF
V gene: TRBV7-9
D gene: TRBD1
J gene: TRBJ2-7
clone size: NA

CDR3 DNA: TGTGCCAGCAGTTATGCTCAGGGCAATCAGCCCCAGCATTTT
CDR3 protein: CASSYAQGNQPQHF
V gene: TRBV6-2/TRBV6-3
D gene: NA
J gene: TRBJ1-5
clone size: few

CDR3 DNA: TGCAGTGTTGCTAGCGGGAGTATAAACGAGCAGTACTTC
CDR3 protein: CSVASGSINEQYF
V gene: TRBV20-1
D gene: TRBD2
J gene: TRBJ2-7
clone size: many

CDR3 DNA: TGCGCCAGCAGTGACGGCTGGGGCCTGAACACTGAAGCTTTCTTT
CDR3 protein: CASSDGWGLNTEAFF
V gene: TRBV10-1
D gene: NA
J gene: TRBJ1-1
clone size: few

CDR3 DNA: TGCAGTGCCCCGCGGGGGAGAGATGGCTACACCTTC
CDR3 protein: CSAPRGRDGYTF
V gene: TRBV20-1
D gene: NA
J gene: TRBJ1-2
clone size: few

CDR3 DNA: TGTGCCAGCAGCTTAGCCGTAGCAGGGGGCACAGATACGCAGTATTTT
CDR3 protein: CASSLAVAGGTDTQYF
V gene: TRBV7-9
D gene: NA
J gene: TRBJ2-3
clone size: NA

CDR3 DNA: TGCAGTGCTAGAGTCGGTAGTTCTGGGGCCAACGTCCTGACTTTC
CDR3 protein: CSARVGSSGANVLTF
V gene: TRBV20-1
D gene: NA
J gene: TRBJ2-6
clone size: few

CDR3 DNA: TGTGCCAGCAGCCAAACTGGACGGAACTATGGCTACACCTTC
CDR3 protein: CASSQTGRNYGYTF
V gene: TRBV6-1
D gene: NA
J gene: TRBJ1-2
clone size: few

CDR3 DNA: TGTGCCACCAGTCGATCCGCAGGGGACCTGGGAAACTATGGCTACACCTTC
CDR3 protein: CATSRSAGDLGNYGYTF
V gene: TRBV24-1
D gene: NA
J gene: TRBJ1-2
clone size: NA

CDR3 DNA: TGTGCCAGCAGTTACTCAGGTTTTGGAGGGGCAAGAGACACCATATATTTT
CDR3 protein: CASSYSGFGGARDTIYF
V gene: TRBV6-6
D gene: NA
J gene: TRBJ1-3
clone size: few

CDR3 DNA: TGTGCCAGCGCGAGAGGCACAGATACGCAGTATTTT
CDR3 protein: CASARGTDTQYF
V gene: TRBV9
D gene: NA
J gene: TRBJ2-3
clone size: NA

CDR3 DNA: TGTGCCAGCAGTTTGCGGGGGACAGGGTGGGACGCTGAGCAGTTCTTC
CDR3 protein: CASSLRGTGWDAEQFF
V gene: TRBV12-3/TRBV12-4
D gene: TRBD1
J gene: TRBJ2-1
clone size: NA

CDR3 DNA: TGTGCCAGCAGTCGACAGCCTCCTAACTATGGCTACACCTTC
CDR3 protein: CASSRQPPNYGYTF
V gene: TRBV27
D gene: NA
J gene: TRBJ1-2
clone size: NA

CDR3 DNA: TGTGCCAGCCAGCAAGCGCGTGTCGATACGCAGTATTTT
CDR3 protein: CASQQARVDTQYF
V gene: TRBV11-3
D gene: NA
J gene: TRBJ2-3
clone size: NA

CDR3 DNA: TGCAGCGTTGATGCAACGCAGGGAGATACGCAGTATTTT
CDR3 protein: CSVDATQGDTQYF
V gene: TRBV29-1
D gene: NA
J gene: TRBJ2-3
clone size: few

CDR3 DNA: TGTGCCAGCGGATTAAAGTTCACGGAGACCCAGTACTTC
CDR3 protein: CASGLKFTETQYF
V gene: TRBV2
D gene: NA
J gene: TRBJ2-5
clone size: many

CDR3 DNA: TGTGCCAGCAGGGATGGGGGAGACACCGGGGAGCTGTTTTTT
CDR3 protein: CASRDGGDTGELFF
V gene: TRBV7-9
D gene: NA
J gene: TRBJ2-2
clone size: NA

CDR3 DNA: TGTGCCAGCAGTGAGCTACTAGCGGGAGGAGAGACCCAGTACTTC
CDR3 protein: CASSELLAGGETQYF
V gene: TRBV2
D gene: TRBD2
J gene: TRBJ2-5
clone size: NA